The clone carrying this TCR beta chain showed up just a few times. The germline gives CDR1 SGDLS, CDR2 YYNGEE. The ends lost 4 bases at V and 6 bases at J; junction bases unmatched: 6. The CDR3 has 14 residues. This record belongs to a study of blood T cell repertoires in COVID-19. Study context: Sources were T cells, B-cell-depleted T cells, or PBMCs; the material itself was cDNA or gDNA.

The protocol was immunoSEQ multiplex PCR, while the TCRdb copy is restricted to in-frame clones and leaves out a portion. Of hundreds of thousands of clones listed, approximately 88% are singletons. This chain uses TRBV9 with TRBJ2-2; 7 bases fit TRBD1. This TCR was recovered from a man in his 60s who had recovered from COVID-19. The sequencing input was peripheral blood. The CDR3 coding sequence is TGTGCCAGCAGCAAAGGGGGCTGGGCCGGGGAGCTGTTTTTT. It translates to CASSKGGWAGELFF.